This T cell receptor (beta chain) originates from a study of cytomegalovirus exposure and HLA in healthy donors (dated by TCRdb to 2016 to 2017). For the wider study: An earlier analysis of a few hundred of the donors reported 276 Gb of sequence data and roughly 120 million unique TCR beta sequences obtained from about 180 million T cells. An early release that covered fewer than 750 HLA-typed donors contained about 300 gigabases of sequencing data and tens of millions of unique TCR sequences. The genetic ancestry cluster associated with self-reported Caucasian donors included 81% of the 398 genotyped donors. The aim of the study was to test whether cataloging public T cell receptors could identify signatures of past pathogen exposure. Using immunosequencing, the study profiled T cell repertoires from about 620 subjects and related those repertoires to cytomegalovirus serostatus. Besides the first cohort of 550 to 750 subjects, a separate validation cohort made up of roughly 130 different subjects was used. High-throughput TCR immunosequencing, statistical association of individual TCRs with disease status, and machine learning were combined to predict cytomegalovirus infection status. A later analysis re-examined previously published TCR beta repertoires from around 670 donors and added high-resolution HLA genotyping to investigate patterns of TCR occurrence. The later analysis used no new phenotypic data to find candidate immune exposures, relying instead on TCR beta sequences and their occurrence across donors. To decide whether each TCR beta V gene segment behaved as functional or pseudogenic, an earlier analysis of fewer than 750 of the donors relied on high-throughput TCR beta sequencing. Donor age, sex, ethnicity and CMV serostatus were compiled alongside the repertoire data. A later genetic analysis took genome-wide SNP genotypes for about three fifths of the 666 donors and used that subset as a discovery cohort. All discovery cohort repertoires had been generated on a single sequencing platform. HLA typing covered class I and class II loci at four-digit resolution. Typing coverage varied by locus: roughly 629-630 donors for A, B, C, DRB1 and DQB1; approximately 500 for DQA1; around 570 for DPA1; roughly 450 for DPB1. About 5 DR-DQ haplotypes were handled as single units for association and clustering, since linkage in the cohort was strong. Among 350 to 400 genotyped donors of the cohort, an average of 235,054 unique TCR beta nucleotide sequences were sequenced per donor, roughly a sixth of them non-productive. The study at large found these results: According to the authors, the approach could potentially be generalized to other disease states and immunological phenotypes. In a later analysis, the rate of TCR association differed among HLA loci, with DRB1 alleles having the most associated TCRs and HLA-C alleles having the fewest. The 87-base-pair reads could not distinguish some IMGT-functional V segments, including TRBV6-2 and TRBV6-3, so those segments were excluded. Because HLA typing was unavailable for some donors at each locus, only the typed subset was used in association tests. According to a later analysis, most CMV-associated TCR beta chains appeared to be HLA-restricted, and the HLA associations seemed to be driven largely by CMV exposure. In a later analysis, some 18,000 TCR beta sequences were associated with specific HLA alleles at a false discovery rate of 0.05. Sequencing depth was assumed to be roughly uniform across donors in the presence/absence analyses, though that assumption may not hold. Immune exposure information for the cohort was limited to CMV serostatus. In a later analysis, several top co-occurrence clusters were reported to appear linked to parvovirus B19, influenza, CMV and Epstein-Barr virus. A further reported finding was that TCR beta sequences accurately predicted the HLA-A and HLA-B alleles for most subjects in the first cohort. In an earlier analysis of over 550 of the donors, most TCR beta V segments were observed in productive rearrangements about 90% or about 30% of the time, broadly matching IMGT annotations. A later analysis found that HLA-associated TCR beta chains were more clonally expanded and had lower generation probabilities than equally common non-associated chains. In both the original and validation cohorts, the classifier was reported to diagnose cytomegalovirus status with high specificity and sensitivity. Across donors, most TCR sequences were observed very rarely, whereas some public TCRs were present in many individuals. Linkage disequilibrium might explain the correlated functional status among segregating V segments, but an unknown experimental factor could not be excluded. A group of highly shared sequence variants was considered likely to be a technical artifact of the sequencing pipeline. A later genetic analysis reported fewer N-insertions in productive TCRs among donors in an Asian-associated ancestry cluster than the approximately 670-donor mean. In this cohort, only TCR beta chains were sequenced, and detectable features were limited by the absence of alpha or paired-chain data. An association between a missense DCLRE1C variant and V-gene and J-gene trimming of TCR beta chains was found in a later genetic analysis and replicated in an independent cohort. Because counts were too low, some 17 rarely observed V segments, including chromosome 9 orphons, were excluded from the earlier analysis of 500 to 700 of the donors. Strong co-occurrence of HLA alleles, especially DR and DQ, made assigning TCR associations to individual alleles difficult. In vitro tests confirmed that a few of the cytomegalovirus-associated TCR beta chains recognize cytomegalovirus antigens. The study listed approximately 150 TCR beta chains as associated with cytomegalovirus.

As encoded in the germline V gene, CDR1 is MNHNS while CDR2 is SASEGT. Its CDR3 holds 14 amino acids, cysteine through phenylalanine. Kept here is only the CDR3 DNA, which spans 42 bases and is read in frame from base 1. Here V drops 5 bases and J drops 11 bases, and the junction holds 7 bases not matched to any gene. The receptor library was made with the immunoSEQ multiplex PCR assay. For the multiplex PCR, a mixture combining 60 forward primers for TCR Vbeta segments and 13 reverse primers for TCR Jbeta segments was used. Amplification of the CDR3 region of rearranged TCR beta genes was performed with a multiplex PCR assay on genomic DNA. On the Illumina HiSeq System, the amplified TCR beta libraries were sequenced as 87-base-pair reads. On the authors' methods: Across the 666 repertoires, a later analysis counted about 81 million unique TCR beta chains, some 11 million of which were shared by at least two donors. Raw reads were error-corrected and collapsed into unique sequences with a nearest-neighbor algorithm that merged closely related sequences to remove PCR and sequencing errors. V, D and J gene segments were assigned by aligning CDR3 sequences to IMGT reference sequences. For a sequence to be retained, at least a six-nucleotide match to both a V gene segment and a J gene segment was required. A rearrangement counted as productive if the CDR3 had no stop codons and remained in frame with V and J, and every other rearrangement counted as non-productive. CDR3 was defined by IMGT convention, running from the second conserved V-encoded cysteine to the conserved J-encoded phenylalanine. In an earlier analysis of around 640 of the donors, sequences lacking an unambiguous match to a single V gene segment were excluded. An earlier analysis of just under 600 of the donors called V segments functional above 56.7% productive rearrangements and segregating when the between-donor standard deviation exceeded 5%. A statistical classification framework was built for diagnosing cytomegalovirus status from the catalog of TCR beta chain sequences. A later analysis assigned V and J genes by comparing TCR nucleotide sequences with IMGT/GENE-DB human TR gene sequences. A later analysis assigned CDR3 sequences and most-parsimonious VDJ recombination scenarios with the TCRdist pipeline. In a later analysis, every TCR beta chain was defined by the combination of its CDR3 amino acid sequence and its V-gene family, and reads without a unique V-gene family were dropped. As a way to deal with suspected cross-contamination and a sequencing artifact, a later analysis dropped nearly 600 nucleotide sequences that were highly shared and had low generation probability. A later analysis calculated a clonal expansion index for each public chain from normalized within-repertoire ranks of inferred template counts. Generation probabilities in a later analysis came from a VDJ recombination model fitted to out-of-frame rearrangements, and those results were checked against IGoR. A later analysis scored TCR-TCR, TCR-HLA and TCR-CMV co-occurrence with hypergeometric tests, applying a repertoire-size bias correction to TCR pairs. To estimate false discovery rates, a later analysis permuted the HLA or CMV assignments 20 times. In a later analysis, co-occurring TCRs were grouped with DBSCAN, and TCRdist sequence similarity was added when clustering was performed within HLA-allele-positive subsets. Repertoires with fewer than 30,000 or more than 120,000 public chains, plus five repertoires with anomalous nucleotide sharing, were excluded from co-occurrence clustering. TCRdb provides this immuneACCESS table in a form limited to in-frame rearrangements. Some clones are lacking; in checked studies, under half of them reflect an unresolved V gene, and why the rest are absent is not known. V, J and clone size are those of that table, while D and trimming were read from the DNA. The sample table shows 150,000 or so clones, and around 80% are seen once. The top ten hold approximately 4% of the sample.

This clone was seen a handful of times. This receptor's antigen is unknown. Base-call qualities are not available, and no considerably larger clone is one nucleotide away. The cohort comprised some 730 healthy bone marrow donors. All cohort members were sampled while nominally healthy, although unrecorded immune exposures were likely present. The donor was CMV seronegative and was included in the group of 352 seronegative cohort members. Each donor provided a peripheral blood sample, and peripheral blood mononuclear cells were used for TCR beta sequencing. Genomic DNA was extracted from the blood cell samples with the Qiagen DNeasy Blood Extraction Kit.

The chain couples TRBV6-1 to TRBJ1-6; 9 nucleotides in the junction match TRBD1. The receptor's source is a woman between 40 and 50 years old in good health and CMV-seronegative. Sequenced sample: PBMCs. The CDR3 sequence is CASSWGTGQTPLHF. The sequenced DNA: TGTGCCAGCAGTTGGGGGACAGGGCAGACACCCCTCCACTTT.